The 9 T cell receptor beta chains below were found in one sample sequenced in a study of STAT5B mutations in CD4+ large granular lymphocyte leukemia. Sequencing used immunoSEQ multiplex PCR; TCRdb keeps in-frame clones, though not all of them. The table shows 20,000 to 25,000 clones, with about 80% occurring only once. The source material was CD4+ T cells from blood buffy coats. The receptors derive from a human donor in good health.

The chain has TRBV6-5 and TRBJ2-7; 7 bases match TRBD2. CDR3 length: 14 amino acids. CDR1 is MNHEY and CDR2 is SVGAGI in the germline V gene. V was pared by 5 bases and J by 3 bases, with 7 bases of the junction left unmatched. The CDR3 loop is CASSTGGVGYEQYF. DNA for the CDR3: TGTGCCAGCAGTACGGGGGGAGTAGGCTACGAGCAGTACTTC.

This clone was seen only a few times. The CDR3 reads CASSTDRVKGNQPQHF. The DNA of the CDR3 is TGTGCCAGTAGTACCGACAGGGTAAAGGGCAATCAGCCCCAGCATTTT. The rearrangement links TRBV19 to TRBJ1-5; 7 bases match TRBD1. The CDR3 is 16 amino acids. From germline, CDR1 is LNHDA and CDR2 SQIVND (reference sequence). Germline trimming cut 4 bases from V and 2 bases from J; bases unmatched to any gene: 8.

The table lists this clone with a few counts. The chain employs TRBV30 and TRBJ1-1; perhaps TRBD1 as D (6 bases). Trimming removed 2 bases from V and 1 base from J, with 8 bases in between. CDR3 length equals 13 residues. In germline, CDR1 is GTSNPN, CDR2 SVGIG (reference sequence). The CDR3 DNA sequence: TGTGCCTGGAGTAAACAGGGGAACACTGAAGCTTTCTTT. Translation gives CAWSKQGNTEAFF.

The chain couples TRBV7-9 to TRBJ2-1, with D unclear. The CDR3 runs to 15 residues. Germline-derived CDR1 and CDR2 are SEHNR and FQNEAQ (reference sequence). V dropped 1 base and J dropped 0 bases, with 7 bases sitting between them. CDR3 sequence (DNA): TGTGCCAGCAGCTTAGACGGATCCTCCTACAATGAGCAGTTCTTC. Translating it yields CASSLDGSSYNEQFF.

CDR3 protein: CASSLKNYEQYF. The CDR3 DNA reads as TGTGCCAGCAGTCTTAAAAACTACGAGCAGTACTTC. The chain combines TRBV7-6 with TRBJ2-7; no firm D call. V shed 6 bases and J shed 3 bases, with 9 bases lying between them. The CDR3 is 12 amino acids. Looked up from germline, CDR1 is SGHVS and CDR2 is FNYEAQ.

The rearrangement joins TRBV18 to TRBJ2-3; 7 bases are shared with TRBD1. The germline CDR1 and CDR2 sequences are KGHSH and LQKENI. This CDR3 region has 14 residues. V shed 3 bases, J shed 4 bases, and the junction held 4 bases outside the gene matches. CDR3 sequence: CASSPGTASDTQYF. CDR3 nucleotides: TGTGCCAGCTCACCGGGGACAGCTTCAGATACGCAGTATTTT. The full variable domain, rest sourced from reference TRBV18 and TRBJ2-3, is NAGVMQNPRHLVRRRGQEARLRCSPMKGHSHVYWYRQLPEEGLKFMVYLQKENIIDESGMPKERFSAEFPKEGPSILRIQQVVRGDSAAYFCASSPGTASDTQYFGPGTRLTVL.

This clone occurred a few times. J is TRBJ1-1 and V is TRBV5-1, with D perhaps matching TRBD1 (5 bases). Germline-derived CDR1 and CDR2 are SGHRS and YFSETQ. The CDR3 loop spans 13 amino acids. V lost 3 bases, J lost 1 base, and 7 bases lay in between. The CDR3 region has the DNA TGCGCCAGCAGCTATGGACAGAACACTGAAGCTTTCTTT. Its translation: CASSYGQNTEAFF.

The sample holds one count of this clone. The J gene is TRBJ2-3, the V gene TRBV6-6, with D possibly matching TRBD1 (5 bases). Germline CDR1 MNHNY, CDR2 SVGAGI (reference sequence). The germline V and J ends were trimmed by 6 bases and 2 bases, with 6 bases remaining between them. This CDR3 has 12 residues. The CDR3 sequence is CASRDTTDTQYF. The CDR3 DNA sequence: TGTGCCAGCAGGGACACCACAGATACGCAGTATTTT.

This chain uses TRBV6-5 with TRBJ2-2; 9 bases are shared with TRBD1. Per germline, CDR1 MNHEY and CDR2 SVGAGI. This CDR3 is 14 amino acids long. V was clipped by 6 bases and J by 5 bases; unmatched bases: 4. CDR3 protein: CASRDRGGTGELFF. CDR3 bases: TGTGCCAGCAGGGACAGGGGAGGGACCGGGGAGCTGTTTTTT.